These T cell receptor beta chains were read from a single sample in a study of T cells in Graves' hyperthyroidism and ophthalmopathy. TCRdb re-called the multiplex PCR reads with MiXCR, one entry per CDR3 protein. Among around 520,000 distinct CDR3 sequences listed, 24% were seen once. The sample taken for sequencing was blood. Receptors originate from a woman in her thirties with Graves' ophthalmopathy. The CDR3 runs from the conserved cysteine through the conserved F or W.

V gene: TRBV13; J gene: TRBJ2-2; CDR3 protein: CASSLYGQVANTGELFF
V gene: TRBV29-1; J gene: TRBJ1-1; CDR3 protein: CSVSIQENTEAFF
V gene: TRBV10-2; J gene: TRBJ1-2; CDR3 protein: CASGQGNGYTF
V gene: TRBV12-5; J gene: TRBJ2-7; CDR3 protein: CASGFLGSSYEQYF
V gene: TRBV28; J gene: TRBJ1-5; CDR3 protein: CASSSRFRSNQPQHF
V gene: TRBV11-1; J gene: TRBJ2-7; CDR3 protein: CASSYGRGSEQYF
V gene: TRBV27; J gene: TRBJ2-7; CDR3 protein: CASSPTPASFSYEQYF
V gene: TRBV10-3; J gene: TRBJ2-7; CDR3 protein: CAINPFYEQYF
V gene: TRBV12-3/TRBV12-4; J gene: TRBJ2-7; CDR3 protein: CASSQQGTVSYEQYF
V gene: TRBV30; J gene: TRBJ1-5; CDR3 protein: CAWSWTGELQPQHF
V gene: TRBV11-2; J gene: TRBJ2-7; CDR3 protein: CASTSYEDEQYF
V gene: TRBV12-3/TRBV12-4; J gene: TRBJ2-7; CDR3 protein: CASSAFYEQYF
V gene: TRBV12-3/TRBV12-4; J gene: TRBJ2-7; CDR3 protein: CASSTLAGPSYEQYF
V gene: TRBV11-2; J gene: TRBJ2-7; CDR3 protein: CASSLGPEDTYEQYF
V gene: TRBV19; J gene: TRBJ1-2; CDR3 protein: CASSIEVYYGYTF
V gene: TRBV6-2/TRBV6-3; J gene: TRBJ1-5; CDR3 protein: CASSYQGGFQPQHF
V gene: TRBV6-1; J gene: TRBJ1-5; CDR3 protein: CASSILDRGSVQPQHF
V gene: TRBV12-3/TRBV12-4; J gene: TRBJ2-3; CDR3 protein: CASSSRNTQYF
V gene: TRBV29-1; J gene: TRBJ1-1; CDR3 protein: CSAMDRVNTEAFF
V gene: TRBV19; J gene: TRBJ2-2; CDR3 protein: CASRPMRANTGELFF
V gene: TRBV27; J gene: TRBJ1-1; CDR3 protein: CASSLRGDWNTEAFF
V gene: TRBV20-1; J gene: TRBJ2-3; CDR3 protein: CSARATWGTDTQYF